What follows are 7 T cell receptor beta chains derived from one specimen sequenced in a study of blood T cell repertoires in COVID-19 (dated by TCRdb to the early 2020s). Libraries were constructed by the immunoSEQ multiplex PCR assay. In its TCRdb copy, this immuneACCESS table keeps in-frame sequences only and misses some clones. Where compared with another copy, unresolved V genes explain less than half of these, and the others have no known cause. The sample table holds around 700,000 clones, of which about 87% were seen once. Under 0.3% of the sample rests with the top ten. The sample was peripheral blood. Receptor source: a woman between 18 and 29 years old with acute or convalescent COVID-19.

This clone showed up just once. V gene TRBV30 combines with J gene TRBJ1-1, with TRBD1 as a possible D gene (6 bases). This CDR3 is built from 12 residues. Looked up from germline, CDR1 is GTSNPN and CDR2 is SVGIG (reference sequence). V lost 8 bases and J lost 5, with 15 bases in between. CDR3 amino acids: CAATGRGTEAFF. CDR3 DNA: TGTGCCGCTACAGGGAGGGGAACTGAAGCTTTCTTT.

J is TRBJ2-7 and V is TRBV7-8, with 8 positions matching TRBD1. The ends lost 5 bases at V and 0 bases at J; junction bases unmatched: 9. The CDR3 runs 16 residues. The V gene's germline CDR1 is SGHVS and CDR2 FQNEAQ. The CDR3 reads CASSPGQGLSSYEQYF. The CDR3, as DNA: TGTGCCAGCAGCCCAGGACAGGGATTAAGCTCCTACGAGCAGTACTTC.

The J gene is TRBJ2-1, the V gene TRBV6-5, with 10 bases lining up with TRBD1. With V trimmed by 10 bases and J by 7 bases, 7 bases remained unmatched. Germline V gives CDR1 MNHEY, CDR2 SVGAGI. The CDR3 runs to 13 residues. CDR3 sequence reads: CATRDRGWNEQFF. In nucleotides, the CDR3 is TGTGCCACTAGGGACAGGGGATGGAATGAGCAGTTCTTC.

The J gene is TRBJ2-1, the V gene TRBV4-2; TRBD2 matches at 8 bases. The CDR3 consists of 15 residues. The trim removed 4 bases at V and 5 bases at J, leaving 7 bases unmatched. From germline, CDR1 is LGHNA and CDR2 YNFKEQ. The CDR3 bases are TGTGCCAGCAGCCCGGCGGGGGGTTGGAACAATGAGCAGTTCTTC. Protein product: CASSPAGGWNNEQFF.

This clone was recorded only once. The chain links TRBV27 to TRBJ2-6; 9 bases are shared with TRBD1. Germline values: CDR1 MNHEY, CDR2 SMNVEV (reference sequence). There are 17 residues in the CDR3. The J segment lost 4 bases and the V segment lost 7 bases, leaving 11 bases of the junction unmatched. CDR3 protein: CASKTGQGGSGANVLTF. The CDR3 bases are TGTGCCAGCAAGACGGGACAGGGAGGTAGCGGGGCCAACGTCCTGACTTTC.

This clone was detected only a few times. V usage is TRBV7-9 and J usage is TRBJ1-2; perhaps TRBD1 as D (6 bases). Germline CDR1 and CDR2: SEHNR and FQNEAQ (reference sequence). The V gene lost 5 bases and the J gene lost 2 bases, with 12 bases spanning the gap. The CDR3 runs to 14 residues. Here the CDR3 DNA reads TGTGCCAGCAGCCCGGACAGATTCAACTATGGCTACACCTTC. Amino acid sequence: CASSPDRFNYGYTF. Full variable domain (remainder filled in from reference TRBV7-9 and TRBJ1-2): DTGVSQNPRHKITKRGQNVTFRCDPISEHNRLYWYRQTLGQGPEFLTYFQNEAQLEKSRLLSDRFSAERPKGSFSTLEIQRTEQGDSAMYLCASSPDRFNYGYTFGSGTRLTVV.

V and J are TRBV5-6 and TRBJ2-1, with 7 bases fitting TRBD1. The V and J ends lost 4 bases and 4 bases, in that order; junction bases with no gene match: 8. Germline CDR1 and CDR2: SGHDT and YYEEEE. The CDR3 sequence is 15 residues long. In DNA form, the CDR3 reads TGTGCCAGCAGCCGGGGACAGATCATGTACAATGAGCAGTTCTTC. It is translated as CASSRGQIMYNEQFF.